This passage covers 11 T cell receptor beta chains from one sample sequenced in a study of CD8 T cells in Susac syndrome (dated 2019 in TCRdb). Library prep was done by the immunoSEQ multiplex PCR assay. RNA was extracted using the RNeasy kit, and roughly 0.5 to 1 ug of the RNA was reverse transcribed with random hexamers. TCRdb reprocessing: public reads trimmed at Q25 with fastp, clones called with MiXCR, in-frame beta chains kept. Every CDR3 protein is listed once, alongside the most common genes and DNA of its rows. Here the sample has around 280,000 distinct CDR3 sequences; roughly 84% occur a single time. The ten largest clones capture approximately 0.11% of the sample. Sequencing was performed on CD8+ T cells from PBMCs. The origin of the receptors is a human donor with multiple sclerosis.

The rearrangement joins TRBV30 to TRBJ2-2, with a possible D match to TRBD2 (5 bases). The V end was cut by 3 bases, the J end by 6 bases, with 20 bases between. CDR1 and CDR2 from the germline V gene are GTSNPN and SVGIG (reference sequence). The CDR3 loop spans 16 amino acids. CDR3 sequence reads: CAWSPFAEEAAGELFF. In nucleotides, the CDR3 is TGTGCCTGGAGCCCGTTCGCAGAGGAGGCGGCCGGGGAGCTGTTTTTT. Filled out from reference TRBV30 and TRBJ2-2, the complete variable domain reads SQTIHQWPATLVQPVGSPLSLECTVEGTSNPNLYWYRQAAGRGLQLLFYSVGIGQISSEVPQNLSASRPQDRQFILSSKKLLLSDSGFYLCAWSPFAEEAAGELFFGEGSRLTVL.

The rearrangement joins TRBV2 to TRBJ1-1; D is possibly TRBD1 (6 bases). The CDR3 has 13 residues. Trimming took off 7 bases at V and 4 bases at J, with 13 bases between the two ends. CDR1 SNHLY and CDR2 FYNNEI come from the germline V gene. In DNA, the CDR3 is TGTGCCAGCAAGGCAGGGGTAGGCACTGAAGCTTTCTTT. It codes for CASKAGVGTEAFF.

The chain links TRBV30 to TRBJ2-7, with 11 bases matching TRBD1. This CDR3 has 14 residues. The germline V gene has CDR1 GTSNPN and CDR2 SVGIG (reference sequence). V shed 1 base and J 5 bases; nucleotides not matched to a gene: 4. The DNA of the CDR3 is TGTGCCTGGAGTGGTGGGACAGGGGGAAACGAGCAGTACTTC. Translated, it gives CAWSGGTGGNEQYF.

This clonotype appeared a few times. The rearrangement uses TRBV7-9 and TRBJ1-5; TRBD1 matches 7 bases. The J segment lost 1 base and the V segment lost 3 bases, leaving 3 bases of the junction unmatched. The germline CDR1 and CDR2 sequences are SEHNR and FQNEAQ (reference sequence). This CDR3 is 15 amino acids long. The chain's CDR3 is CASSLGGQSNQPQHF. As DNA, the CDR3 is TGTGCCAGCAGCTTGGGGGGACAGAGCAATCAGCCCCAGCATTTT.

The chain combines TRBV9 with TRBJ1-3; D gene unclear. Germline V gene lookup returns CDR1 SGDLS and CDR2 YYNGEE. This CDR3 spans 13 amino acids. Trimming removed 6 bases at V and 1 base at J, with 8 bases between. CDR3 protein: CASTDYSGNTIYF. DNA of the CDR3: TGTGCCAGCACCGATTATTCTGGAAACACCATATATTTT.

V gene TRBV27 combines with J gene TRBJ2-1, with no clear D. The germline V gene has CDR1 MNHEY and CDR2 SMNVEV (reference sequence). There are 11 residues in the CDR3. Deletions cut 8 bases from V and 9 bases from J, with 11 bases between. CDR3 sequence (DNA): TGTGCCAGCTCTTCCAACCTTGAGCAGTTCTTC. Encoded protein: CASSSNLEQFF.

This chain joins TRBV29-1 and TRBJ1-2; perhaps TRBD1 as D (6 bases). This CDR3 is built from 13 residues. The germline gives CDR1 SQVTM, CDR2 ANQGSEA. Deletions cut 4 bases from V and 9 bases from J, with 18 bases between. CDR3 protein: CSVVDSGSERYTF. In nucleotides, the CDR3 is TGCAGCGTTGTGGACAGCGGGAGTGAACGCTACACCTTC.

This chain uses TRBV11-2 with TRBJ2-1, with 12 bases that match TRBD1. The V gene's germline CDR1 is SGHAT and CDR2 FQNNGV. CDR3 size: 14 residues. V shed 4 bases, J shed 9 bases, and the junction held 4 bases outside the gene matches. The CDR3 sequence: CASSWGTGGFEQFF. The CDR3 nucleotides are TGTGCCAGCAGCTGGGGGACAGGGGGCTTTGAGCAGTTCTTC.

V and J are TRBV3-1 and TRBJ2-7; D is uncertain. V lost 4 bases to trimming and J lost 2 bases, with 9 bases between them. Germline V CDR1 and CDR2: LGHDT, YNNKEL (reference sequence). The CDR3 has 13 amino acids. This CDR3 reads CASSPAVAYEQYF. CDR3 DNA sequence: TGTGCCAGCAGCCCCGCCGTGGCCTACGAGCAGTACTTC.

The V call is TRBV23-1, the J call TRBJ2-3; TRBD2 might be the D (5 bases). TRBV23-1 is assigned to the ORF class and has an uncertain function. V was trimmed by 4 bases and J by 2 bases, leaving 13 bases between them. The CDR3 length is 15 residues. The CDR3 region is CASSRMDSYTDTQYF. The CDR3, as DNA: TGCGCCAGCAGTCGAATGGACTCGTACACAGATACGCAGTATTTT.

The chain couples TRBV12-3 or TRBV12-4 to TRBJ2-7, with a possible D match to TRBD2 (5 bases). Trimming took 8 bases from V and 7 from J, leaving 15 bases between them. This CDR3 contains 12 residues. CDR3 region: CASLGSLGEQYF. CDR3 coding DNA: TGTGCCAGCTTAGGGAGTCTCGGAGAGCAGTACTTC.